The source of this TCR beta chain is a study of OX40 agonist ivuxolimab in advanced cancers. The overall study: Patients with prior anti-PD-1, anti-PD-L1 or anti-CTLA-4 therapy were eligible; approximately 40% had some. The study reported partial responses in three patients: one hepatocellular carcinoma, two cutaneous melanoma. Study conclusions and caveats: Researchers report that CD8+ T cells had, on average, more expanded clones than CD4+. What antigens the expanded peripheral T cells recognized was never established.

The assay was immunoSEQ multiplex PCR, and TCRdb's table has in-frame clones only and misses some. The sample has 53,000 or so clones, approximately 79% seen once. Losses at the gene ends were 2 bases for V and 6 bases for J; bases not matched to a gene: 6. This CDR3 contains 14 residues. Germline CDR1 SEHNR, CDR2 FQNEAQ (reference sequence). To note about this clone: What it recognizes is unknown.

This sequence was found in an adult with an advanced solid tumor such as melanoma, head and neck, liver or kidney cancer. The chain has TRBV7-9 and TRBJ1-2; TRBD1 matches at 7 bases. This specimen consisted of CD4+ or CD8+ T cells sorted from blood, obtained in a trial of the OX40 agonist ivuxolimab. The CDR3 sequence is CASSLQGVNHGYTF. The CDR3 DNA follows: TGTGCCAGCAGCTTACAGGGGGTGAATCATGGCTACACCTTC. The full variable domain, in which reference TRBV7-9 and TRBJ1-2 provide the parts outside the CDR3, is DTGVSQNPRHKITKRGQNVTFRCDPISEHNRLYWYRQTLGQGPEFLTYFQNEAQLEKSRLLSDRFSAERPKGSFSTLEIQRTEQGDSAMYLCASSLQGVNHGYTFGSGTRLTVV.